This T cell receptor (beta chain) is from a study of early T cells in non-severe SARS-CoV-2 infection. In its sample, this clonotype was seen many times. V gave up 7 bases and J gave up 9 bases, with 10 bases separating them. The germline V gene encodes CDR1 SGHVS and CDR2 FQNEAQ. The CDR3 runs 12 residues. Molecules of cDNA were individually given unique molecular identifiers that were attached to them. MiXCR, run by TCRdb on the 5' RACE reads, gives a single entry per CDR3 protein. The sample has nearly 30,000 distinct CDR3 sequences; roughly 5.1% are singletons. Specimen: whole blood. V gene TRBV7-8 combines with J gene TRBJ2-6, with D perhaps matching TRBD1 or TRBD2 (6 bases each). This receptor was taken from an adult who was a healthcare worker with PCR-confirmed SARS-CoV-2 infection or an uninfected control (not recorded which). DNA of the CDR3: TGTGCCAGCAAGGGGGGAATCAACGTCCTGACTTTC. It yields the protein CASKGGINVLTF.